These 10 T cell receptor beta chains came from one sample sequenced in a study of shared clonotypes between healthy human individuals. Using immunoSEQ multiplex PCR, the repertoire was profiled, and TCRdb retains in-frame clones only, with some absent. Among roughly 2.2 million clones listed, less than 95% were seen once. The sample comprised naive CD4+ T cells from PBMCs. Subset here: CD45RA+ positively selected. These receptors were taken from a man between 18 and 29 years old in good health. Some clones in this sample may be carry-over from other donors' samples.

The V and J genes are TRBV28 and TRBJ1-4, with 8 bases aligning to TRBD1. This CDR3 contains 19 residues. J was trimmed by 0 bases and V by 5 bases; bases with no gene match: 14. The germline V gene has CDR1 MDHEN and CDR2 SYDVKM. CDR3 nucleotide sequence: TGTGCCAGCAGTCAATCCCCCGGGACAGGCCATGCAACTAATGAAAAACTGTTTTTT. Amino acid sequence: CASSQSPGTGHATNEKLFF.

J is TRBJ2-7 and V is TRBV28; D remains unclear. The germline CDR1 and CDR2 sequences are MDHEN and SYDVKM. The V end was cut by 3 bases, the J end by 4 bases, with 7 bases between. The length of the CDR3 is 12 residues. The CDR3 sequence: CASSLPFYEQYF. For the CDR3, the DNA is TGTGCCAGCAGTTTGCCCTTTTACGAGCAGTACTTC.

The chain links TRBV7-2 to TRBJ2-7; D not resolved. V lost 6 bases and J lost 6, with 15 bases in between. The V gene's germline CDR1 is SGHTA and CDR2 FQGNSA. This CDR3 spans 13 amino acids. Here the CDR3 reads CASSLTLAREQYF. Here the CDR3 DNA reads TGTGCCAGCAGTCTAACACTGGCGCGCGAGCAGTACTTC. Drawing the rest from reference TRBV7-2 and TRBJ2-7, the complete variable domain is GAGVSQSPSNKVTEKGKDVELRCDPISGHTALYWYRQSLGQGLEFLIYFQGNSAPDKSGLPSDRFSAERTGGSVSTLTIQRTQQEDSAVYLCASSLTLAREQYFGPGTRLTVT.

This clone has a single count. The CDR3 region is CASSEALQGAKNIQYF. For the CDR3, the DNA is TGTGCCAGCAGTGAAGCGCTTCAGGGGGCCAAAAACATTCAGTACTTC. The chain joins TRBV2 to TRBJ2-4; weak D call: TRBD1 (6 bases). Trimming took 0 bases from V and 1 from J, leaving 10 bases between them. CDR1 is SNHLY and CDR2 is FYNNEI in the germline V gene. CDR3 length: 16 residues. The full variable domain, rest sourced from reference TRBV2 and TRBJ2-4, is EPEVTQTPSHQVTQMGQEVILRCVPISNHLYFYWYRQILGQKVEFLVSFYNNEISEKSEIFDDQFSVERPDGSNFTLKIRSTKLEDSAMYFCASSEALQGAKNIQYFGAGTRLSVL.

In this sample, this clone turned up once. J is TRBJ2-5 and V is TRBV28, with D possibly TRBD1 on 6 matching bases. This CDR3 has 15 amino acids. The ends were cut back, 5 bases at V and 4 bases at J, with 17 bases in the middle. CDR1 is MDHEN and CDR2 is SYDVKM in the germline V gene. DNA for the CDR3: TGTGCCAGCAGTCTAAACAGGGTCTTACGAGAGACCCAGTACTTC. This encodes CASSLNRVLRETQYF.

The rearrangement joins TRBV28 to TRBJ1-5, with D possibly being TRBD1 (6 bases). In germline, CDR1 is MDHEN, CDR2 SYDVKM. This CDR3 has 18 residues. Trimming pared 2 bases from V and 2 bases from J, leaving 19 bases between. CDR3 in amino acids: CASSLREQGLFRNQPQHF. The CDR3 DNA is TGTGCCAGCAGTTTACGTGAGCAGGGGTTATTTCGCAATCAGCCCCAGCATTTT.

The CDR3 DNA sequence: TGTGCCAGCAGCTTAAAAAGGGTGGACAATGAGCAGTTCTTC. Protein product: CASSLKRVDNEQFF. The chain links TRBV7-8 to TRBJ2-1, with D unresolved. Per the germline V gene, CDR1 is SGHVS and CDR2 is FQNEAQ. V lost 2 bases to trimming and J lost 5 bases, with 10 bases between them. CDR3 size: 14 residues. The whole variable domain, remainder taken from reference TRBV7-8 and TRBJ2-1, is GAGVSQSPRYKVAKRGQDVALRCDPISGHVSLFWYQQALGQGPEFLTYFQNEAQLDKSGLPSDRFFAERPEGSVSTLKIQRTQQEDSAVYLCASSLKRVDNEQFFGPGTRLTVL.

V gene TRBV5-1 combines with J gene TRBJ2-2, with D tentatively TRBD1 (6 bases). Germline V lookup: CDR1 SGHRS, CDR2 YFSETQ. This CDR3 has 16 residues. The V gene lost 0 bases and the J gene lost 1 base, with 10 bases spanning the gap. CDR3 sequence: CASSLAETGNTGELFF. CDR3 bases: TGCGCCAGCAGCTTGGCCGAGACAGGGAACACCGGGGAGCTGTTTTTT.

The J gene is TRBJ2-5, the V gene TRBV5-1; 8 bases are shared with TRBD1. The CDR3 loop spans 14 amino acids. J lost 5 bases, V lost 7 bases, and 10 bases had no gene match. Germline V gene data show CDR1 as SGHRS and CDR2 as YFSETQ. The CDR3 reads CASRRTGLKETQYF. The CDR3 DNA follows: TGCGCCAGCCGCCGGACAGGGTTGAAGGAGACCCAGTACTTC. Based on the CDR3 plus reference TRBV5-1 and TRBJ2-5, the full variable domain is KAGVTQTPRYLIKTRGQQVTLSCSPISGHRSVSWYQQTPGQGLQFLFEYFSETQRNKGNFPGRFSGRQFSNSRSEMNVSTLELGDSALYLCASRRTGLKETQYFGPGTRLLVL.

A remark on this clone: The sample holds other DNA sequences that translate to the same CDR3. The chain joins TRBV28 to TRBJ2-7; no clear D gene. Germline V gene lookup returns CDR1 MDHEN and CDR2 SYDVKM. V was cut by 3 bases and J by 4 bases, with 10 bases left in between. The CDR3 consists of 13 residues. The CDR3 coding sequence is TGTGCCAGCAGTTTGCTCGGTCCTTACGAGCAGTACTTC. Residues: CASSLLGPYEQYF.